The next 28 T cell receptor beta chains were all read from a single sample in a study of glioma-infiltrating T cells. The iRepertoire nested amplicon-rescue multiplex PCR amplified TCR alpha and beta CDR3s from RNA. TCRdb re-derived calls from the multiplex PCR reads in MiXCR, one entry per CDR3 protein. The table includes around 190,000 distinct CDR3 sequences, under 55% detected once. Sequencing input: glioma tissue, nonneoplastic brain tissue, or PBMCs (not recorded which). These receptors were taken from a human donor with low-grade glioma or glioblastoma, undergoing nonglioma brain surgery, or in good health (not recorded which).

The table lists this clonotype with many counts. This sequence joins TRBV14 and TRBJ2-5; no firm D call. Germline CDR1 reads SGHDN; CDR2 reads FVKESK. V lost 1 base and J lost 5, with 8 bases in between. The CDR3 is 13 amino acids. For the CDR3, the DNA is TGTGCCAGCAGCCAAGTTGTGATGGAGACCCAGTACTTC. Translation: CASSQVVMETQYF.

Comments on this clonotype: This sequence may be a read error, since a much larger clone differs from it by one base. This chain links TRBV20-1 with TRBJ2-6; D gene unclear. Between the trimmed V and J ends, which lost 4 bases and 1 base, there was a span of 11 bases. The CDR3 length is 15 residues. Germline CDR1 DFQATT, CDR2 SNEGSKA (reference sequence). CDR3 region: CSANDRSSGANVLTF. For the CDR3, the DNA is TGCAGTGCTAACGACCGTTCTTCTGGGGCCAACGTCCTGACTTTC.

This clonotype was counted many times. The rearrangement uses TRBV4-1 and TRBJ2-3; maybe TRBD2 (6 bases). Germline V gene sequence: CDR1 MGHRA, CDR2 YSYEKL. The CDR3 is made up of 14 amino acids. V was trimmed by 4 bases and J by 5 bases, leaving 13 bases between them. CDR3 residues: CASSRDFSVDTQYF. CDR3 coding DNA: TGCGCCAGCAGCCGGGACTTTTCTGTAGATACGCAGTATTTT.

This clonotype occurred once. A junction end diverges from the germline sequence, so it may reflect a read error. The chain combines TRBV3-1 with TRBJ2-1; D possibly corresponds to TRBD1 (5 bases). The germline V gene encodes CDR1 LGHDT and CDR2 YNNKEL (reference sequence). The CDR3 has 16 residues. CDR3 in DNA: TGTGCCAGCAGCCAAGGGTTAAACAGGAGAGACAATGAGAAGTTCTTC. Protein sequence: CASSQGLNRRDNEKFF.

This clonotype was seen ten or more times. The CDR3 DNA reads TGTGCCAGCAGTTACACCTATCCGGGACTAGCGGGGATGGCCAAAAACATTCAGTACTTC. It encodes CASSYTYPGLAGMAKNIQYF. The rearrangement links TRBV6-2 or TRBV6-3 to TRBJ2-4; 13 bases are a match to TRBD2. J gave up 1 base and V 2 bases, and 11 bases lay outside the gene matches. Germline V gene lookup returns CDR1 MNHEY and CDR2 SVGEGT. This CDR3 has 20 amino acids.

The rearrangement uses TRBV28 and TRBJ2-3; D uncertain. The CDR3 sequence is 16 residues long. CDR1 is MDHEN and CDR2 is SYDVKM in the germline V gene. The V end was cut by 6 bases, the J end by 1 base, with 17 bases between. For the CDR3, the DNA is TGTGCCAGCAGGGCTAACTACATTAGGGGCACAGATACGCAGTATTTT. Amino acid sequence: CASRANYIRGTDTQYF.

Turning to this clonotype: The junction departs from germline at one end; a sequencing error may be responsible. This chain uses TRBV3-1 with TRBJ2-2; D is unresolved. CDR1 is LGHDT and CDR2 is YNNKEL in the germline V gene (reference sequence). CDR3 length equals 14 residues. The CDR3 reads CARSQGQGYGELFF. In nucleotides, the CDR3 is TGTGCCAGAAGCCAAGGGCAAGGGTACGGGGAGCTGTTTTTT.

A note on this clonotype: It may be a read error: a sequence one base away is much more abundant. CDR3 DNA sequence: TGTGCCAGAAGCCAAGTATCGGGATACGAGCAGTACTTC. Translated, it gives CARSQVSGYEQYF. This rearrangement joins TRBV14 to TRBJ2-7, with a tentative D call TRBD2 (5 bases). The germline gives CDR1 SGHDN, CDR2 FVKESK. The CDR3 covers 13 residues.

This clonotype was seen at least ten times. J is TRBJ2-7 and V is TRBV20-1; a weak D match, TRBD1 (5 bases). V lost 5 bases, J lost 3 bases, and 8 bases lay in between. This CDR3 has 11 amino acids. Germline lookup yields CDR1 DFQATT and CDR2 SNEGSKA (reference sequence). CDR3 DNA sequence: TGCAGTGCTCGGCAGGGCTACGAGCAGTACTTC. Translating it yields CSARQGYEQYF.

This clonotype was counted ten times or more. The chain has TRBV18 and TRBJ2-5; 7 bases match TRBD1. CDR3 size: 14 residues. CDR1 and CDR2 (germline): KGHSH, LQKENI. The trim removed 3 bases at V and 4 bases at J, leaving 5 bases unmatched. The CDR3 here is CASSPRQGRETQYF. The CDR3 DNA is TGTGCCAGCTCACCGAGACAGGGACGAGAGACCCAGTACTTC.

Comment on this clonotype: A much more abundant neighbour one base away suggests this may be a read error. The chain joins TRBV10-3 to TRBJ2-3; D may be TRBD2 (5 bases). Germline CDR1 ENHRY, CDR2 SYGVKD. CDR3 length equals 13 residues. The CDR3 nucleotides read TGTGCCATCGAGGACGGGATGGGAGATACGCGGTATTTT. It specifies CAIEDGMGDTRYF.

The gene calls are TRBV28 and TRBJ1-5, with a possible D match to TRBD1 (6 bases). Germline V gene sequence: CDR1 MDHEN, CDR2 SYDVKM. The CDR3 is 13 amino acids. V was trimmed by 5 bases and J by 6 bases, leaving 11 bases between them. The CDR3: CASSPGGAQPQHF. The CDR3, as DNA: TGTGCCAGCAGTCCTGGGGGGGCTCAGCCCCAGCATTTT.

Remarks on this clonotype: Mismatch with germline at one junction end may stem from a read error. The chain combines TRBV6-1 with TRBJ2-5, with D uncertain. Germline V CDR1 and CDR2: MNHNS, SASEGT. The CDR3 has 14 residues. CDR3 DNA sequence: TGTGCCAGCAGTGAAGACGGAGAGCAAGAGGCCCAGTACTTC. Translation gives CASSEDGEQEAQYF.

Of note for this clonotype: One junction end disagrees with the germline gene, perhaps due to a read error. The chain has TRBV29-1 and TRBJ1-3; D is uncertain. The CDR3 runs 12 residues. Germline V gives CDR1 SQVTM, CDR2 ANQGSEA. Written as DNA, the CDR3 is TGCAGCGTTCCGGGGTCTGGAAACACGATAGATTTT. Translated: CSVPGSGNTIDF. The complete variable domain, with remaining parts taken from reference TRBV29-1 and TRBJ1-3, reads SAVISQKPSRDICQRGTSLTIQCQVDSQVTMMFWYRQQPGQSLTLIATANQGSEATYESGFVIDKFPISRPNLTFSTLTVSNMSPEDSSIYLCSVPGSGNTIDFGEGSWLTVV.

In the case of this clonotype: The junction differs from germline at one of its ends, possibly a read error. The genes are TRBV11-1 and TRBJ2-1; D is unclear. Looked up from germline, CDR1 is SGHAT and CDR2 is FQDESV (reference sequence). This CDR3 contains 13 residues. The CDR3: CASSLRESNQQFF. The CDR3, as DNA: TGTGCCAGCAGCTTGAGAGAGAGCAATCAGCAGTTCTTC.

This clonotype was observed at least ten times. The chain joins TRBV4-1 to TRBJ1-1; no reliable D call. Germline loops: CDR1 MGHRA, CDR2 YSYEKL. Trimming removed 1 base at V and 2 bases at J, with 5 bases between. CDR3 length: 13 amino acids. DNA for the CDR3: TGCGCCAGCAGCCAAGCAGGAAACACTGAAGCTTTCTTT. The encoded protein is CASSQAGNTEAFF.

The chain combines TRBV12-3 or TRBV12-4 with TRBJ2-5, with 14 positions matching TRBD2. V was clipped by 6 bases and J by 1 base; unmatched bases: 16. The length of the CDR3 is 20 residues. This chain's CDR3 is CASSGTTGTSGRPAQETQYF. DNA of the CDR3: TGTGCCAGCAGCGGTACTACTGGGACTAGCGGGAGACCAGCCCAAGAGACCCAGTACTTC.

A note on this clonotype: A read error may explain this, as a much larger clone is one base away. The chain carries TRBV3-1 and TRBJ1-1; perhaps TRBD1 as D (5 bases). The CDR3 spans 15 residues. Germline CDR1 is LGHDT and CDR2 is YNNKEL (reference sequence). CDR3 residues: CGSSPGTGWNTEAFF. The DNA of the CDR3 is TGTGGCAGCAGCCCGGGGACGGGCTGGAACACTGAAGCTTTCTTT. The full variable domain, completed using reference TRBV3-1 and TRBJ1-1, is DTAVSQTPKYLVTQMGNDKSIKCEQNLGHDTMYWYKQDSKKFLKIMFSYNNKELIINETVPNRFSPKSPDKAHLNLHINSLELGDSAVYFCGSSPGTGWNTEAFFGQGTRLTVV.

The table lists this clonotype with a count of one. The germline gene is not matched at one end of the junction; a read error may be the cause. The J gene is TRBJ1-5, the V gene TRBV20-1, with a tentative D call TRBD1 (5 bases). This CDR3 is built from 15 residues. CDR1 DFQATT and CDR2 SNEGSKA come from the germline V gene (reference sequence). Here the CDR3 reads CSARAPGLTNQPQHF. CDR3 coding DNA: TGCAGTGCTAGAGCTCCGGGACTGACAAATCAACCCCAGCATTTT.

This clonotype was seen repeatedly, ten times or more. This chain connects TRBV4-2 to TRBJ1-5; D unclear. Germline CDR1 reads LGHNA; CDR2 reads YNFKEQ. The length of the CDR3 is 15 residues. V lost 3 bases, J lost 4 bases, and 13 bases lay in between. CDR3 in amino acids: CASSQSRRENQPQHF. CDR3 nucleotide sequence: TGTGCCAGCAGCCAGAGCAGGAGAGAAAATCAGCCCCAGCATTTT.

About this clonotype itself: A much larger clone is a single base away; this may be a read error. It is likely a read error, because the conserved phenylalanine at the end of the CDR3 is missing. The rearrangement links TRBV6-2 or TRBV6-3 to TRBJ2-5; no firm D call. The V gene lost 10 bases and the J gene lost 6 bases, with 24 bases spanning the gap. Germline CDR1 MNHEY, CDR2 SVGEGT. The CDR3 is 15 amino acids. CDR3 in DNA: TGTGCCACCCTAACTACAAAGGGCCCTCTAAAGACCCAGTACTTA. It yields the protein CATLTTKGPLKTQYL.

This clonotype was observed a handful of times. The CDR3 DNA reads as TGTGCCAGCAGCCAAGAGGTCACAGGCCGGGGCTACACCTTC. Translating gives CASSQEVTGRGYTF. The V and J genes are TRBV3-1 and TRBJ1-2; the D gene is possibly TRBD1 (5 bases). Germline V gene sequence: CDR1 LGHDT, CDR2 YNNKEL (reference sequence). V gave up 0 bases and J gave up 8 bases, with 13 bases separating them. CDR3 length: 14 amino acids.

This clonotype came up many times. This sequence joins TRBV10-2 and TRBJ2-3; D assignment may be TRBD1 or TRBD2 (5 bases each). CDR1 is WSHSY, CDR2 SAAADI, per germline. This CDR3 comprises 13 residues. Trimming took off 6 bases at V and 11 bases at J, with 18 bases between the two ends. The DNA of the CDR3 is TGCGCCAGCAGCCCGGGGCCTACAATCGGGCAGTATTTT. The encoded protein is CASSPGPTIGQYF.

To note about this clonotype: Possible read error: a much larger clone is one base away. V and J are TRBV20-1 and TRBJ2-3; D perhaps matches TRBD1 (5 bases). This CDR3 is built from 14 residues. The V gene's germline CDR1 is DFQATT and CDR2 SNEGSKA (reference sequence). Trimming removed 7 bases from V and 1 base from J, with 15 bases in between. CDR3 amino acids: CSGNPLQGTDTQYF. The CDR3 DNA reads as TGCAGTGGTAACCCCTTACAGGGCACAGATACGCAGTATTTT.

This clonotype has just one count. This chain uses TRBV3-1 with TRBJ1-2; weak D call: TRBD1 (5 bases). Trimming took off 1 base at V and 2 bases at J, with 23 bases between the two ends. There are 19 residues in the CDR3. Germline V CDR1 and CDR2: LGHDT, YNNKEL (reference sequence). CDR3 coding DNA: TGTGCCAGCAGCCAAGTCTCACCGGGACTTTGGAAACGGAACTATGGCTACACCTTC. Amino acid sequence: CASSQVSPGLWKRNYGYTF.

V is TRBV10-3 and J is TRBJ2-7; unclear D gene. The CDR3 is 13 residues long. The germline V gene has CDR1 ENHRY and CDR2 SYGVKD. With 2 bases removed from V and 4 bases from J, the gap between germline ends came to 9 bases. The CDR3: CAISETHTYEQYF. The CDR3 coding sequence is TGTGCCATCAGTGAGACGCACACGTACGAGCAGTACTTC.

This clonotype has more than one count but fewer than ten. The chain links TRBV19 to TRBJ2-1; D is tentatively TRBD1 or TRBD2 (5 bases each). CDR1 and CDR2 from the germline V gene are LNHDA and SQIVND (reference sequence). The CDR3 runs to 13 residues. With 3 bases removed from V and 5 bases from J, the gap between germline ends came to 8 bases. This chain's CDR3 is CASSIGGNNEQFF. The CDR3 DNA is TGTGCCAGTAGTATTGGGGGAAACAATGAGCAGTTCTTC.

This sequence joins TRBV7-6 and TRBJ2-3; possible D gene TRBD2, 6 bases. Trimming cost V 5 bases and J 1 base, with 10 bases left between them. CDR1 SGHVS and CDR2 FNYEAQ come from the germline V gene. The CDR3 length is 14 residues. The CDR3: CASSIGTGTDTQYF. The DNA for the CDR3 is TGTGCCAGCAGCATCGGGACTGGCACAGATACGCAGTATTTT.